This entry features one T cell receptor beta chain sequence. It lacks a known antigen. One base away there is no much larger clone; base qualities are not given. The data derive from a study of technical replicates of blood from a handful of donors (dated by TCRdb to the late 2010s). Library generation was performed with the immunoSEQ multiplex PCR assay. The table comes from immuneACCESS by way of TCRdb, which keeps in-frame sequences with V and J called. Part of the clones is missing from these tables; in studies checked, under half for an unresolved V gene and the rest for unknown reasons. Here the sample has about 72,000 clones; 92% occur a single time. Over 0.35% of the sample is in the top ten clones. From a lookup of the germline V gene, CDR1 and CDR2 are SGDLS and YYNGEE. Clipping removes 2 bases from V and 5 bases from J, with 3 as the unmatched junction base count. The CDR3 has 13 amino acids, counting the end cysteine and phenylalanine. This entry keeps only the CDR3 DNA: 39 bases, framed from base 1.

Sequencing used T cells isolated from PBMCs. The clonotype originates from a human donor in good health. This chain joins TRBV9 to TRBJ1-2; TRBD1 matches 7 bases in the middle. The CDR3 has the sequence CASSVWDSYGYTF. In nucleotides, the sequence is TGTGCCAGCAGCGTCTGGGACAGTTATGGCTACACCTTC.